This is a list of T cell receptor beta chains from one sample in a study of T cells after posttransplantation cyclophosphamide. The assay was immunoSEQ multiplex PCR, and TCRdb's table has in-frame clones only and misses some. The profile shows about 4,500 clones, 80% of them singletons. The input for sequencing was PBMCs, taken after allogeneic stem cell transplant with posttransplant cyclophosphamide. The origin of the receptors is a male patient in his 50s who received an allogeneic stem cell transplant from a related donor and was CMV-positive. The graft donor may have given rise to some T cells. Each CDR3 is given with its conserved first and last residue. The order of the fields is CDR3 DNA, CDR3 protein, CDR3 length, D gene, V gene, J gene, clone size. The D gene is left open where the match is weak. A clone size is listed for some rows: how often the clone was seen (once, few, many), or a class if it is expanded.

CDR3 DNA: TGCGCCAGCAGCGCAGCCAAGACAGGGAGTCCCTACGAGCAGTACTTC; CDR3 protein: CASSAAKTGSPYEQYF; CDR3 length: 16; D gene: TRBD1; V gene: TRBV5-1; J gene: TRBJ2-7; clone size: -
CDR3 DNA: TGTGCCAGCAGCCTTCAGGGGGGTTTTATCGGGGAGCTGTTTTTT; CDR3 protein: CASSLQGGFIGELFF; CDR3 length: 15; D gene: -; V gene: TRBV7-2; J gene: TRBJ2-2; clone size: -
CDR3 DNA: TGTGCCAGCAGCTTAAGAGGACTAGCGGAAAAAACTGGGGCCAACGTCCTGACTTTC; CDR3 protein: CASSLRGLAEKTGANVLTF; CDR3 length: 19; D gene: TRBD2; V gene: TRBV7-9; J gene: TRBJ2-6; clone size: -
CDR3 DNA: TGTGCCAGCAGCTTAGCCTGGACAGATGGCTACACCTTC; CDR3 protein: CASSLAWTDGYTF; CDR3 length: 13; D gene: -; V gene: TRBV11-2; J gene: TRBJ1-2; clone size: -
CDR3 DNA: TGTGCCAGCAGCGTAGCTCTAGGCGGAGTATACACAGATACGCAGTATTTT; CDR3 protein: CASSVALGGVYTDTQYF; CDR3 length: 17; D gene: -; V gene: TRBV9; J gene: TRBJ2-3; clone size: -
CDR3 DNA: TGTGCCAGCCGAATCGGTTGGCAAGAGACCCAGTACTTC; CDR3 protein: CASRIGWQETQYF; CDR3 length: 13; D gene: -; V gene: TRBV25-1; J gene: TRBJ2-5; clone size: -
CDR3 DNA: TGTGCCAGCAGACCTCGGGACACCCGGGGAGAGACCCAGTACTTC; CDR3 protein: CASRPRDTRGETQYF; CDR3 length: 15; D gene: -; V gene: TRBV9; J gene: TRBJ2-5; clone size: -
CDR3 DNA: TGCGCCAGCAAAGGGCAGGGGGACGAGCAGTACTTC; CDR3 protein: CASKGQGDEQYF; CDR3 length: 12; D gene: TRBD1; V gene: TRBV4-1; J gene: TRBJ2-7; clone size: once
CDR3 DNA: TGTGCCAGCAGTCCGGGGGGGAGCTCCTACAATGAGCAGTTCTTC; CDR3 protein: CASSPGGSSYNEQFF; CDR3 length: 15; D gene: TRBD2; V gene: TRBV6-5; J gene: TRBJ2-1; clone size: -
CDR3 DNA: TGTGCCAGCAGCTTAGCAGGGGAGAGCAATCAGCCCCAGCATTTT; CDR3 protein: CASSLAGESNQPQHF; CDR3 length: 15; D gene: -; V gene: TRBV11-2; J gene: TRBJ1-5; clone size: few
CDR3 DNA: TGTGCCAGCAGCTTAGTGGACAGGGGAGGAGATACGCAGTATTTT; CDR3 protein: CASSLVDRGGDTQYF; CDR3 length: 15; D gene: TRBD1; V gene: TRBV7-2; J gene: TRBJ2-3; clone size: once
CDR3 DNA: TGTGCCGTTAGCGGGAGGTACTACGAGCAGTACTTC; CDR3 protein: CAVSGRYYEQYF; CDR3 length: 12; D gene: TRBD2; V gene: TRBV28; J gene: TRBJ2-7; clone size: -
CDR3 DNA: TGCGCCAGCACCCTACTCAGGGGGGCCGGGGAGCTGTTTTTT; CDR3 protein: CASTLLRGAGELFF; CDR3 length: 14; D gene: -; V gene: TRBV5-1; J gene: TRBJ2-2; clone size: -
CDR3 DNA: TGTGCCAGCAGCGTCTCAGGATGGGACACTGAAGCTTTCTTT; CDR3 protein: CASSVSGWDTEAFF; CDR3 length: 14; D gene: -; V gene: TRBV9; J gene: TRBJ1-1; clone size: -
CDR3 DNA: TGTGCCAGCTCACATGAGGACAGGAGTCGTATAGCGCAGTATTTT; CDR3 protein: CASSHEDRSRIAQYF; CDR3 length: 15; D gene: TRBD1; V gene: TRBV18; J gene: TRBJ2-3; clone size: -
CDR3 DNA: TGTGCCAGTAGTATAGGGACAGGGGTCGGCTACGAGCAGTACTTC; CDR3 protein: CASSIGTGVGYEQYF; CDR3 length: 15; D gene: TRBD1; V gene: TRBV19; J gene: TRBJ2-7; clone size: few
CDR3 DNA: TGTGCCAGCAGCCCGGACAGGTGGTCTGGAAACACCATATATTTT; CDR3 protein: CASSPDRWSGNTIYF; CDR3 length: 15; D gene: TRBD1; V gene: TRBV14; J gene: TRBJ1-3; clone size: -
CDR3 DNA: TGTGCCAGCTCACCTGCCGGGACTAGCGGGACCTACGAGCAGTACTTC; CDR3 protein: CASSPAGTSGTYEQYF; CDR3 length: 16; D gene: TRBD2; V gene: TRBV18; J gene: TRBJ2-7; clone size: -
CDR3 DNA: TGTGCCAGCAAGACAGGGAGAAACTACGAGCAGTACTTC; CDR3 protein: CASKTGRNYEQYF; CDR3 length: 13; D gene: TRBD1; V gene: TRBV28; J gene: TRBJ2-7; clone size: -
CDR3 DNA: TGTGCCTGGAGTGGCCAGGGAAGGACTGAAGCTTTCTTT; CDR3 protein: CAWSGQGRTEAFF; CDR3 length: 13; D gene: -; V gene: TRBV30; J gene: TRBJ1-1; clone size: -
CDR3 DNA: TGTGCCAGCAGTGAAGGCCTGGGAGTTAACTATGGCTACACCTTC; CDR3 protein: CASSEGLGVNYGYTF; CDR3 length: 15; D gene: -; V gene: TRBV2; J gene: TRBJ1-2; clone size: -
CDR3 DNA: TGTGCCAGCTCCCAAGGGGTGGGACAGAAAGAGACCCAGTACTTC; CDR3 protein: CASSQGVGQKETQYF; CDR3 length: 15; D gene: TRBD1; V gene: TRBV18; J gene: TRBJ2-5; clone size: -
CDR3 DNA: TGTGCCAGCAGCTTGGGAGGGGGCCGGCCGGCCCAGCATTTT; CDR3 protein: CASSLGGGRPAQHF; CDR3 length: 14; D gene: TRBD1; V gene: TRBV5-6; J gene: TRBJ1-5; clone size: -
CDR3 DNA: TGTGCCAGCACCCGACAGGGAACCTCTGGGGCCAACGTCCTGACTTTC; CDR3 protein: CASTRQGTSGANVLTF; CDR3 length: 16; D gene: TRBD1; V gene: TRBV11-2; J gene: TRBJ2-6; clone size: once
CDR3 DNA: TGTGCCAGCATCAAGCATACTAGCGGGAGTTACGAGCAGTACTTC; CDR3 protein: CASIKHTSGSYEQYF; CDR3 length: 15; D gene: TRBD2; V gene: TRBV11-1; J gene: TRBJ2-7; clone size: few
CDR3 DNA: TGCGCCAGCAGTCAATCATTCAGGGTCTGGGACACTGAAGCTTTCTTT; CDR3 protein: CASSQSFRVWDTEAFF; CDR3 length: 16; D gene: -; V gene: TRBV23-1; J gene: TRBJ1-1; clone size: -
CDR3 DNA: TGTGCCAGCAGTGAAAATTGGGGCGCTAGCTCTGGAAACACCATATATTTT; CDR3 protein: CASSENWGASSGNTIYF; CDR3 length: 17; D gene: -; V gene: TRBV6-1; J gene: TRBJ1-3; clone size: once
CDR3 DNA: TGTGCCAGCAGCGTGGAGGCAGGGGGGACAGATACGCAGTATTTT; CDR3 protein: CASSVEAGGTDTQYF; CDR3 length: 15; D gene: -; V gene: TRBV5-6; J gene: TRBJ2-3; clone size: once
CDR3 DNA: TGTGCCAGCAGCTCAAAACTTAACAGGATGTTCAGAGAGGAGACCCAGTACTTC; CDR3 protein: CASSSKLNRMFREETQYF; CDR3 length: 18; D gene: -; V gene: TRBV5-4; J gene: TRBJ2-5; clone size: few
CDR3 DNA: TGTGCCAGCAGCCGATGGCCTAGCAGGTCTCGAGCAGATACGCAGTATTTT; CDR3 protein: CASSRWPSRSRADTQYF; CDR3 length: 17; D gene: -; V gene: TRBV11-2; J gene: TRBJ2-3; clone size: -
CDR3 DNA: TGCGCCAGCAGCTTGGGACAGGGGGCAGATACGCAGTATTTT; CDR3 protein: CASSLGQGADTQYF; CDR3 length: 14; D gene: TRBD1; V gene: TRBV5-1; J gene: TRBJ2-3; clone size: -
CDR3 DNA: TGTGCCAGCAGCTTATCAGGACTAGCGGACACCTACGAGCAGTACTTC; CDR3 protein: CASSLSGLADTYEQYF; CDR3 length: 16; D gene: TRBD2; V gene: TRBV5-6; J gene: TRBJ2-7; clone size: large
CDR3 DNA: TGTGCCATCAGTGGTGGGACTAGCGGGGTCTACGAGCAGTACTTC; CDR3 protein: CAISGGTSGVYEQYF; CDR3 length: 15; D gene: TRBD2; V gene: TRBV10-3; J gene: TRBJ2-7; clone size: -
CDR3 DNA: TGTGCCAGCAGCGCCGACAGGGGGAACACTGAAGCTTTCTTT; CDR3 protein: CASSADRGNTEAFF; CDR3 length: 14; D gene: TRBD1; V gene: TRBV7-2; J gene: TRBJ1-1; clone size: once
CDR3 DNA: TGTGCCAGCAGCCCCGGGGGGGATATCTACGAGCAGTACTTC; CDR3 protein: CASSPGGDIYEQYF; CDR3 length: 14; D gene: TRBD2; V gene: TRBV7-9; J gene: TRBJ2-7; clone size: once
CDR3 DNA: TGTGCCAGCAGGCCCTCTGAGCAGGGAGGGGGCTACACCTTC; CDR3 protein: CASRPSEQGGGYTF; CDR3 length: 14; D gene: -; V gene: TRBV7-9; J gene: TRBJ1-2; clone size: -
CDR3 DNA: TGTGCCAGCAGCTTTAGTTCGAACACTGAAGCTTTCTTT; CDR3 protein: CASSFSSNTEAFF; CDR3 length: 13; D gene: -; V gene: TRBV11-3; J gene: TRBJ1-1; clone size: -
CDR3 DNA: TGTGCCACCAGCAGCAACTTTAACAATGAGCAGTTCTTC; CDR3 protein: CATSSNFNNEQFF; CDR3 length: 13; D gene: -; V gene: TRBV15; J gene: TRBJ2-1; clone size: -
CDR3 DNA: TGTGCCAGTAAACCAGCGGGGGTTCTCTCCTACAATGAGCAGTTCTTC; CDR3 protein: CASKPAGVLSYNEQFF; CDR3 length: 16; D gene: TRBD2; V gene: TRBV19; J gene: TRBJ2-1; clone size: -
CDR3 DNA: TGTGCCAGCAGCGTAGGACCCCTAGCGGGTGGGTACAATGAGCAGTTCTTC; CDR3 protein: CASSVGPLAGGYNEQFF; CDR3 length: 17; D gene: TRBD2; V gene: TRBV9; J gene: TRBJ2-1; clone size: -
CDR3 DNA: TGTGCCAGCAGGAAGGGTTTCCCCGGTGGGGCGAGCAATCAGCCCCAGCATTTT; CDR3 protein: CASRKGFPGGASNQPQHF; CDR3 length: 18; D gene: -; V gene: TRBV2; J gene: TRBJ1-5; clone size: once
CDR3 DNA: TGTGCCAGTGGGCAGGATTCCTATGTCTACACCTTC; CDR3 protein: CASGQDSYVYTF; CDR3 length: 12; D gene: -; V gene: TRBV2; J gene: TRBJ1-2; clone size: -
CDR3 DNA: TGTGCCAGCAGCGTTGTCACGGGTGGCACCATATATTTT; CDR3 protein: CASSVVTGGTIYF; CDR3 length: 13; D gene: -; V gene: TRBV9; J gene: TRBJ1-3; clone size: -
CDR3 DNA: TGTGCCAGCAGTGGGAAGACAGGAGAAAATCAGCCCCAGCATTTT; CDR3 protein: CASSGKTGENQPQHF; CDR3 length: 15; D gene: -; V gene: TRBV2; J gene: TRBJ1-5; clone size: -
CDR3 DNA: TGTGCTAGTGGTATACAGGGTAACACTGAAGCTTTCTTT; CDR3 protein: CASGIQGNTEAFF; CDR3 length: 13; D gene: -; V gene: TRBV12-5; J gene: TRBJ1-1; clone size: once
CDR3 DNA: TGTGCCAGCAATGCCGGCGGTGGAATTCAGTACTTC; CDR3 protein: CASNAGGGIQYF; CDR3 length: 12; D gene: -; V gene: TRBV9; J gene: TRBJ2-4; clone size: few
CDR3 DNA: TGTGCCAGCAGCTTAAGGGGGGGTAATTCGGAGACCCAGTACTTC; CDR3 protein: CASSLRGGNSETQYF; CDR3 length: 15; D gene: -; V gene: TRBV11-1; J gene: TRBJ2-5; clone size: -
CDR3 DNA: TGTGCCAGCAGCTTAGCTCGCCTAGGGGCGGAAGATGATTACGAGCAGTACTTC; CDR3 protein: CASSLARLGAEDDYEQYF; CDR3 length: 18; D gene: -; V gene: TRBV7-9; J gene: TRBJ2-7; clone size: -
CDR3 DNA: TGCAGTGCTAGAGGGCCAGAGACCCAGTACTTC; CDR3 protein: CSARGPETQYF; CDR3 length: 11; D gene: -; V gene: TRBV20-1; J gene: TRBJ2-5; clone size: -
CDR3 DNA: TGTGCCAGCAGCTCGACGGGGCTAGCGGAGAGGAAGAAGACCCAGTACTTC; CDR3 protein: CASSSTGLAERKKTQYF; CDR3 length: 17; D gene: TRBD2; V gene: TRBV7-9; J gene: TRBJ2-5; clone size: -
CDR3 DNA: TGCGCCAGCAGCCAAGGGCACAGGTTCTCTGGAAACACCATATATTTT; CDR3 protein: CASSQGHRFSGNTIYF; CDR3 length: 16; D gene: -; V gene: TRBV4-1; J gene: TRBJ1-3; clone size: -
CDR3 DNA: TGTGCCAGCAGTGCCCTTAGGAGTGACACTGAAGCTTTCTTT; CDR3 protein: CASSALRSDTEAFF; CDR3 length: 14; D gene: -; V gene: TRBV6-6; J gene: TRBJ1-1; clone size: -
CDR3 DNA: TGTGCCAGCAGTCCATTCACGGGGTCTCTCTACGAGCAGTACTTC; CDR3 protein: CASSPFTGSLYEQYF; CDR3 length: 15; D gene: -; V gene: TRBV27; J gene: TRBJ2-7; clone size: -